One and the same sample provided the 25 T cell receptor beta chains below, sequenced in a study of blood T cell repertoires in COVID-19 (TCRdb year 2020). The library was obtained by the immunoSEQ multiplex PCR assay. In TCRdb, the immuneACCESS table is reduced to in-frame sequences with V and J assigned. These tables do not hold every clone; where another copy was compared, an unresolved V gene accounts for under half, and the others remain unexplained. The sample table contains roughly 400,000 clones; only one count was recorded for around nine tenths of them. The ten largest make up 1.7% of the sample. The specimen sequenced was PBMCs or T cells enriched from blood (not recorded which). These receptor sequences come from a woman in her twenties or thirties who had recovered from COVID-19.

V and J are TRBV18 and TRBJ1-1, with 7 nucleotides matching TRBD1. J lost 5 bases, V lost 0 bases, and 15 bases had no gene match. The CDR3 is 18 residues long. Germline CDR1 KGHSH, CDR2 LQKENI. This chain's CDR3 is CASSPPIRGGATRTEAFF. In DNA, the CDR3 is TGTGCCAGCTCACCACCAATTAGAGGGGGCGCAACCCGAACTGAAGCTTTCTTT. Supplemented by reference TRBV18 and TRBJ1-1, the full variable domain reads NAGVMQNPRHLVRRRGQEARLRCSPMKGHSHVYWYRQLPEEGLKFMVYLQKENIIDESGMPKERFSAEFPKEGPSILRIQQVVRGDSAAYFCASSPPIRGGATRTEAFFGQGTRLTVV.

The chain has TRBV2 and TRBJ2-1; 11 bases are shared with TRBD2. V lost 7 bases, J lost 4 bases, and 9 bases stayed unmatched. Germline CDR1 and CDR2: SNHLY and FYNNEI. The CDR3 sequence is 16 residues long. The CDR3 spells CASNYRTSGSYNEQFF. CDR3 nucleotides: TGTGCCAGCAATTACCGGACTAGCGGGTCGTACAATGAGCAGTTCTTC.

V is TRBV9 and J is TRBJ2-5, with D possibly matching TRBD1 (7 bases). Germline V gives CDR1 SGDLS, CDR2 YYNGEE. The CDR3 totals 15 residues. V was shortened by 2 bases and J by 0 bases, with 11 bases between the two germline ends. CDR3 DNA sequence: TGTGCCAGCAGCGTCCAGGGGGGAGACCAAGAGACCCAGTACTTC. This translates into CASSVQGGDQETQYF.

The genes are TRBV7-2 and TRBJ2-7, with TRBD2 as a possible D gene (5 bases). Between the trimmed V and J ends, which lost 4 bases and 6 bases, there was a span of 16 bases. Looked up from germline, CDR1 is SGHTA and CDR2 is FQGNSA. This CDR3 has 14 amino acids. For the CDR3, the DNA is TGTGCCAGCAGCTCCAAGACTATCTCAGTCGAGCAGTACTTC. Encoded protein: CASSSKTISVEQYF. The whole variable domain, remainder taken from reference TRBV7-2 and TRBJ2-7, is GAGVSQSPSNKVTEKGKDVELRCDPISGHTALYWYRQSLGQGLEFLIYFQGNSAPDKSGLPSDRFSAERTGGSVSTLTIQRTQQEDSAVYLCASSSKTISVEQYFGPGTRLTVT.

The CDR3 reads CASSLSRRRNSPLHF. The CDR3 DNA follows: TGTGCCAGCAGTTTATCTCGGAGGAGAAATTCACCCCTCCACTTT. The chain employs TRBV28 and TRBJ1-6; no firm D call. V was trimmed by 1 base and J by 7 bases, leaving 11 bases between them. The length of the CDR3 is 15 residues. Germline CDR1 reads MDHEN; CDR2 reads SYDVKM.

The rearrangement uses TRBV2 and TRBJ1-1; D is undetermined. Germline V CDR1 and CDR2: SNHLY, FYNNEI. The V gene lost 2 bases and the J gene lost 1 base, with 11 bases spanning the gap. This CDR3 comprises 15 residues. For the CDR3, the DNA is TGTGCCAGCAGTGAAACTCTAAACCCGAACACTGAAGCTTTCTTT. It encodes CASSETLNPNTEAFF.

The CDR3 DNA reads as TGTGCCAGTAGTATGGGCGGAGGGGAACTGTACGGAAAAAAACTGTTTTTT. The encoded protein is CASSMGGGELYGKKLFF. The gene calls are TRBV19 and TRBJ1-4; D is perhaps TRBD1 (5 bases). CDR1 is LNHDA and CDR2 is SQIVND in the germline V gene (reference sequence). V lost 3 bases and J lost 9, with 23 bases in between. The CDR3 loop spans 17 amino acids.

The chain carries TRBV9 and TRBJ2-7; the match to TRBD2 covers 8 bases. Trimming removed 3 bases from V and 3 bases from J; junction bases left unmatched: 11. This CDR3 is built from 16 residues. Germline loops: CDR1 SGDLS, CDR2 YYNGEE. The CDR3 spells CASSGTSGSTLYEQYF. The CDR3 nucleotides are TGTGCCAGCAGCGGGACAAGCGGGAGCACCCTCTACGAGCAGTACTTC.

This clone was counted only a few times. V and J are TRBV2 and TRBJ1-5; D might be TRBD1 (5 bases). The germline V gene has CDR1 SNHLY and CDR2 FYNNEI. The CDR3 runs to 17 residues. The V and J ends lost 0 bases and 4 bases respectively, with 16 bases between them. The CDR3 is CASSEAPGAAFNQPQHF. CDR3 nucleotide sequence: TGTGCCAGCAGTGAAGCCCCTGGGGCAGCCTTTAATCAGCCCCAGCATTTT. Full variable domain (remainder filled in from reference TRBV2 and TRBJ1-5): EPEVTQTPSHQVTQMGQEVILRCVPISNHLYFYWYRQILGQKVEFLVSFYNNEISEKSEIFDDQFSVERPDGSNFTLKIRSTKLEDSAMYFCASSEAPGAAFNQPQHFGDGTRLSIL.

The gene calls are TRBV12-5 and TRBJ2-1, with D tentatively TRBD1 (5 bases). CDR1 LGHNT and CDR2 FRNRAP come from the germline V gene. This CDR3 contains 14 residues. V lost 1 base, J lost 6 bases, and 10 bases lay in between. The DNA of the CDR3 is TGTGCTAGTGGTTTGGGCGACAGATCCAATGAGCAGTTCTTC. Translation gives CASGLGDRSNEQFF.

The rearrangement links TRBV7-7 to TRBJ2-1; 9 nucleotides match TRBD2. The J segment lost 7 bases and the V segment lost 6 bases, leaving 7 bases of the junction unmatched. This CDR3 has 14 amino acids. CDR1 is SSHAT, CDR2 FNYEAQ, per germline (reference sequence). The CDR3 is CASSPGLAGNEQFF. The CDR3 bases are TGTGCCAGCAGTCCGGGACTAGCCGGGAATGAGCAGTTCTTC.

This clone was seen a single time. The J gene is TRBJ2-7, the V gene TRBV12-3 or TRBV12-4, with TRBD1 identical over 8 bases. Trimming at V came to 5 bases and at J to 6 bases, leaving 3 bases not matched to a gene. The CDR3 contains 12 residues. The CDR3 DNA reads TGTGCCAGCAGTCCTGACAGGGGCGAGCAGTACTTC. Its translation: CASSPDRGEQYF.

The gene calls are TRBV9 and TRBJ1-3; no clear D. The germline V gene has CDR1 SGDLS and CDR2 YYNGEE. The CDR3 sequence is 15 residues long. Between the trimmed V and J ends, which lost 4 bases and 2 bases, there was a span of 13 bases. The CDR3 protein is CASSTGGLAGNTIYF. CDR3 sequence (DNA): TGTGCCAGCAGCACCGGAGGTCTAGCTGGAAACACCATATATTTT.

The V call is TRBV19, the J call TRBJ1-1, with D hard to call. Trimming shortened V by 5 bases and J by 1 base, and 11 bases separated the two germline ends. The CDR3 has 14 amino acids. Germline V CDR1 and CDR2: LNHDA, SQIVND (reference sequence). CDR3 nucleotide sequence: TGTGCCAGTAGTGATAGAGGTGGGAACACTGAAGCTTTCTTT. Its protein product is CASSDRGGNTEAFF.

The CDR3 DNA reads TGCGCCAGCAGCCATCCACAGGGAGGCACAGATACGCAGTATTTT. Translated, it gives CASSHPQGGTDTQYF. The rearrangement uses TRBV4-1 and TRBJ2-3; possible D gene TRBD1, 6 bases. Trimming stripped 3 bases from V and 1 base from J, with 11 bases between. The CDR3 length is 15 residues. Looked up from germline, CDR1 is MGHRA and CDR2 is YSYEKL.

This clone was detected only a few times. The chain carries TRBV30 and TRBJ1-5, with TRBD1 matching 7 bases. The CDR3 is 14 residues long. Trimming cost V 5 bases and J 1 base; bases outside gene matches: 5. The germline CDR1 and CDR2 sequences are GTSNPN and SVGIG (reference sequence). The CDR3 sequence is CAWGGTVSNQPQHF. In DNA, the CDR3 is TGTGCCTGGGGGGGGACAGTAAGCAATCAGCCCCAGCATTTT.

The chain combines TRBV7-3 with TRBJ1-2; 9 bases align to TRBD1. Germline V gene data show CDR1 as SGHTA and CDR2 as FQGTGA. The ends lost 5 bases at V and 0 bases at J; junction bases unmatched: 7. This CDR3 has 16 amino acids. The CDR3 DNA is TGTGCCAGCAGCCCGGGACAGGGTTTAGCTAACTATGGCTACACCTTC. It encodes CASSPGQGLANYGYTF.

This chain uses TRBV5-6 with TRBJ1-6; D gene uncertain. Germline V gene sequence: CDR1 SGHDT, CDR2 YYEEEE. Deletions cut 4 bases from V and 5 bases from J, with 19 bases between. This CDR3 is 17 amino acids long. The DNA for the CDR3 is TGTGCCAGCAGCACCAGGTCCTCTTCGACCAATAATTCACCCCTCCACTTT. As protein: CASSTRSSSTNNSPLHF.

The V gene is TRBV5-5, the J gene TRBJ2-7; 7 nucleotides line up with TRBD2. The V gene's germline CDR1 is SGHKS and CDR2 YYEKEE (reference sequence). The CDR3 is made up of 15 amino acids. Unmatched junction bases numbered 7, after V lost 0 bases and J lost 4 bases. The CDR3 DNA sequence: TGTGCCAGCAGCTTGGAAGGACTAGTGGGATACGAGCAGTACTTC. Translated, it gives CASSLEGLVGYEQYF.

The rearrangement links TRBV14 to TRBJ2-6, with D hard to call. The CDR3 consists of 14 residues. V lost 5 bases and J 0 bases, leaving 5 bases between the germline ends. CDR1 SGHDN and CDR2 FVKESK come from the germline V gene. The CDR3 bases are TGTGCCAGCAGCTTCCTCTCTGGGGCCAACGTCCTGACTTTC. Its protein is CASSFLSGANVLTF.

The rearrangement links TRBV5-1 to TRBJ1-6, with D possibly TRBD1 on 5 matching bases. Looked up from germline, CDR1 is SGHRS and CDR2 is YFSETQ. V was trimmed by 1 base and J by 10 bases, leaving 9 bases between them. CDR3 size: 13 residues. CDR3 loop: CASSLSGGSPLHF. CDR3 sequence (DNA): TGCGCCAGCAGCTTGTCGGGGGGATCACCCCTCCACTTT. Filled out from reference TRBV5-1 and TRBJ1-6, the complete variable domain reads KAGVTQTPRYLIKTRGQQVTLSCSPISGHRSVSWYQQTPGQGLQFLFEYFSETQRNKGNFPGRFSGRQFSNSRSEMNVSTLELGDSALYLCASSLSGGSPLHFGNGTRLTVT.

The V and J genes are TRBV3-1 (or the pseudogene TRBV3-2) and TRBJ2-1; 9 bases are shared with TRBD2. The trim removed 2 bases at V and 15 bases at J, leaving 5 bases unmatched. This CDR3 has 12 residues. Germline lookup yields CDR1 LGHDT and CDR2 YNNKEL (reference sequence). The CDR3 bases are TGTGCCAGCAGCCAACTAGCGGGGATCCTGTTCTTC. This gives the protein CASSQLAGILFF.

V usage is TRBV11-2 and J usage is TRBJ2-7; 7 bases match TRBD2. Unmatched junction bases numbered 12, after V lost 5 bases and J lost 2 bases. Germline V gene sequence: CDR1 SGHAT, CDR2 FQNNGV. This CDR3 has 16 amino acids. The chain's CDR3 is CASSPSGRGDPYEQYF. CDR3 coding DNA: TGTGCCAGCAGCCCCTCGGGACGGGGGGACCCCTACGAGCAGTACTTC.

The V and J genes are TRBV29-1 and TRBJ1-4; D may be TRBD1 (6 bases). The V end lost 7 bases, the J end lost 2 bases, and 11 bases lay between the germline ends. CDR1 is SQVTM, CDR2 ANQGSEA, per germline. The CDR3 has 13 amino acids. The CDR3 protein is CSGGTLTNEKLFF. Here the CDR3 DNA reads TGCAGCGGTGGGACACTCACTAATGAAAAACTGTTTTTT. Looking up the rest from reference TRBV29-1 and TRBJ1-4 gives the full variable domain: SAVISQKPSRDICQRGTSLTIQCQVDSQVTMMFWYRQQPGQSLTLIATANQGSEATYESGFVIDKFPISRPNLTFSTLTVSNMSPEDSSIYLCSGGTLTNEKLFFGSGTQLSVL.

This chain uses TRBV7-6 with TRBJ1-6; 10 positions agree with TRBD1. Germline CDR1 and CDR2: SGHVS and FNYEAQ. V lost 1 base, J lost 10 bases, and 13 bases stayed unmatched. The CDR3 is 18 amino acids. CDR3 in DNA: TGTGCCAGCAGCTTAGGGTCGGGACAGGGGAACCGGTGGTCACCCCTCCACTTT. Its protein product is CASSLGSGQGNRWSPLHF.